This record covers a single TCR beta chain. Its specificity is not known. Assay: immunoSEQ multiplex PCR; the TCRdb copy retains only in-frame clones and omits some. The sample shows over 10,000 clones, 80% to 95% of them seen only once. This entry is derived from a study of PD-1 blockade in classical Hodgkin lymphoma. General study findings and limits: In newly diagnosed patients, baseline TCR diversity was reportedly below that of healthy donors. Only CD4+ TCR diversity, not CD8+, had risen significantly by C4D1. Patients who initiated nivolumab within 1 year of ASCT were excluded.

Each patient experienced a relapse that followed autologous stem cell transplantation, and brentuximab vedotin exposure varied. The sample consisted of peripheral blood mononuclear cells (PBMCs), taken at baseline. The sequence was obtained from a human donor with classical Hodgkin lymphoma.

The CDR3 region has the DNA TGTGCCATCAGGGAAGGGACCGGGGAGCTGTTTTTT. This gives the protein CAIREGTGELFF. The chain uses TRBV10-3 and TRBJ2-2; D is uncertain. The V end lost 6 bases, the J end lost 5 bases, and 7 bases lay between the germline ends. Germline lookup yields CDR1 ENHRY and CDR2 SYGVKD. This CDR3 has 12 amino acids.